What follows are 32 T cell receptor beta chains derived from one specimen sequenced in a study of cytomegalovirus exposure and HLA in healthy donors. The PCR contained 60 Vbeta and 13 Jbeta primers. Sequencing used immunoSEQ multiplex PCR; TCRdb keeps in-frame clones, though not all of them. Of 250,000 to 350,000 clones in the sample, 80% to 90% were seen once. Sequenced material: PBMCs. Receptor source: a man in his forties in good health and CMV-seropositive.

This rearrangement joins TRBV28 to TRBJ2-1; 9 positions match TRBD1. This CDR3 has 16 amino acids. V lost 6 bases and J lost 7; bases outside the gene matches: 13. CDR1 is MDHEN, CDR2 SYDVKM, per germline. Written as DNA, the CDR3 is TGTGCCAGCAGCCCTCCCCGGGGGACAGGGTTGAATGAGCAGTTCTTC. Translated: CASSPPRGTGLNEQFF.

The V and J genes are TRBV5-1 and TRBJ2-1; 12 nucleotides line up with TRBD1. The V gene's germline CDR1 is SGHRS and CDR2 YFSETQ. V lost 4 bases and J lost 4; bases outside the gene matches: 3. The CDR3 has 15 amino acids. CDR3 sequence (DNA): TGCGCCAGCAGCCAGGGACAGGGGGCTTACAATGAGCAGTTCTTC. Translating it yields CASSQGQGAYNEQFF.

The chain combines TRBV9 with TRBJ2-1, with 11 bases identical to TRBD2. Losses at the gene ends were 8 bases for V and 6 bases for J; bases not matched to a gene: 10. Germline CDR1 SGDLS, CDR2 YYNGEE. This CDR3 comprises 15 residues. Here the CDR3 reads CASSLSGRASNEQFF. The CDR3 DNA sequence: TGTGCCAGTTCCCTTAGCGGGAGGGCCTCCAATGAGCAGTTCTTC.

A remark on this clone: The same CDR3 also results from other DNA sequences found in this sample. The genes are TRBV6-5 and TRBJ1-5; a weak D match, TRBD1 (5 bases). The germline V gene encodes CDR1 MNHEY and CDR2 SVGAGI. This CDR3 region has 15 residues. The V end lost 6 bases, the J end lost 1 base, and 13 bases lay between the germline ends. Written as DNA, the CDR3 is TGTGCCAGCAGGAGAGACAGAGCGAGCAATCAGCCCCAGCATTTT. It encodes CASRRDRASNQPQHF.

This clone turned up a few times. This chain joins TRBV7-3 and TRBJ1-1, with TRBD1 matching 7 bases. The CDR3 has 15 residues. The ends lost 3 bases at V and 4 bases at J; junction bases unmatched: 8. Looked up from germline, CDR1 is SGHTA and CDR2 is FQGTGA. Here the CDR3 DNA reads TGTGCCAGCAGCTTGGAGGGGGCAAAAGGCACTGAAGCTTTCTTT. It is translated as CASSLEGAKGTEAFF.

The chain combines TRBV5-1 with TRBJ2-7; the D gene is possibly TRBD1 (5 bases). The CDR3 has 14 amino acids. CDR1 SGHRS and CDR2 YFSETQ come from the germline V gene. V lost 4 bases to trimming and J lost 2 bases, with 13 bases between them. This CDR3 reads CASSQTALAYEQYF. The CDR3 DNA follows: TGCGCCAGCAGCCAGACAGCCTTAGCCTACGAGCAGTACTTC.

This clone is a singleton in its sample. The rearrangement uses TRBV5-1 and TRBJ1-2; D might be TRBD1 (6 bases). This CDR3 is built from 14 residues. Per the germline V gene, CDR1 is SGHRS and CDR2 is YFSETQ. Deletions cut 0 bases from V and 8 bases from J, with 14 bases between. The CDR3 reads CASSLGGPSRGYTF. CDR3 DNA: TGCGCCAGCAGCTTGGGGGGGCCCTCGCGGGGCTACACCTTC.

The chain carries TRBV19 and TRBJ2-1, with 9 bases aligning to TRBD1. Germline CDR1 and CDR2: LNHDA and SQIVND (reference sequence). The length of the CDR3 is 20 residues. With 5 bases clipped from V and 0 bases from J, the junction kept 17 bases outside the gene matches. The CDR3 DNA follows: TGTGCCAGTAGTGCCCCGGGACAGGGACGTTTAACGAGCTCCTACAATGAGCAGTTCTTC. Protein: CASSAPGQGRLTSSYNEQFF.

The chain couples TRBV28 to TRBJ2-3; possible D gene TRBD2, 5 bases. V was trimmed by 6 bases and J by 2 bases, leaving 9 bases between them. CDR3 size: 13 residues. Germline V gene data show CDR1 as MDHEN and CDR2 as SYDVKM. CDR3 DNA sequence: TGTGCCAGCAGGGGAGCAAACACAGATACGCAGTATTTT. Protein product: CASRGANTDTQYF.

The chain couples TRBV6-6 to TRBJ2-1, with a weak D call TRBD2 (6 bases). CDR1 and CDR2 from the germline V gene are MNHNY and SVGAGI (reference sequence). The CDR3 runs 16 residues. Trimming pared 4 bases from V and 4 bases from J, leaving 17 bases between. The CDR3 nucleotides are TGTGCCAGCAGTTCAGGGTGGGGGGATCAATACAATGAGCAGTTCTTC. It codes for CASSSGWGDQYNEQFF.

The chain's CDR3 is CASSHGDRGSNQPQHF. As DNA, the CDR3 is TGTGCCAGCTCCCACGGGGACAGGGGGAGCAATCAGCCCCAGCATTTT. The chain recombines TRBV18 with TRBJ1-5, with 11 positions matching TRBD1. Germline CDR1 and CDR2: KGHSH and LQKENI. Trimming removed 6 bases from V and 1 base from J; junction bases left unmatched: 5. The CDR3 contains 16 residues.

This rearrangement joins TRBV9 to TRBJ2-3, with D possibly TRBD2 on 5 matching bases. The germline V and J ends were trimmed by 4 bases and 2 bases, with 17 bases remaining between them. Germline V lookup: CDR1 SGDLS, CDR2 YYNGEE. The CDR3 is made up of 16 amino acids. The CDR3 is CASSPRTLDYTDTQYF. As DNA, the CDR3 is TGTGCCAGCAGCCCAAGGACTCTTGATTACACAGATACGCAGTATTTT.

The CDR3 nucleotides read TGTGCCAGCAGTGAAGGGACCTCTTGGAGGACTGAAGCTTTCTTT. Translated: CASSEGTSWRTEAFF. The chain recombines TRBV2 with TRBJ1-1, with D uncertain. With 1 base removed from V and 5 bases from J, the gap between germline ends came to 14 bases. CDR3 length: 15 residues. CDR1 is SNHLY, CDR2 FYNNEI, per germline. The complete variable domain, with remaining parts taken from reference TRBV2 and TRBJ1-1, reads EPEVTQTPSHQVTQMGQEVILRCVPISNHLYFYWYRQILGQKVEFLVSFYNNEISEKSEIFDDQFSVERPDGSNFTLKIRSTKLEDSAMYFCASSEGTSWRTEAFFGQGTRLTVV.

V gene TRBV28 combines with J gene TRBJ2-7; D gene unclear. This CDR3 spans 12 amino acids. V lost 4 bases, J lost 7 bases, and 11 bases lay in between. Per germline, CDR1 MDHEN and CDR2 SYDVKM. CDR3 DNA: TGTGCCAGCAGTTCCTACCTTCGGGAGCAGTACTTC. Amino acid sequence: CASSSYLREQYF.

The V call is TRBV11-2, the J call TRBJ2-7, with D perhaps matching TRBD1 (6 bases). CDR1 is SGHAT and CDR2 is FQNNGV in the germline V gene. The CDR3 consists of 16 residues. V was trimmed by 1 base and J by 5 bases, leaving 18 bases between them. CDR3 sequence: CASSLGPNRARDEQYF. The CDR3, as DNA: TGTGCCAGCAGCTTAGGACCAAACAGGGCCAGAGACGAGCAGTACTTC.

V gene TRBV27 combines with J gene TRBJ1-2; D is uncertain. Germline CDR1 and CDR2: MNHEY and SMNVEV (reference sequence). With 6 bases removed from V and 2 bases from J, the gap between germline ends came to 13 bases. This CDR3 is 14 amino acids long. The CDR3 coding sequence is TGTGCCAGCAGCCCCCCGGGAGAAAACTATGGCTACACCTTC. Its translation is CASSPPGENYGYTF.

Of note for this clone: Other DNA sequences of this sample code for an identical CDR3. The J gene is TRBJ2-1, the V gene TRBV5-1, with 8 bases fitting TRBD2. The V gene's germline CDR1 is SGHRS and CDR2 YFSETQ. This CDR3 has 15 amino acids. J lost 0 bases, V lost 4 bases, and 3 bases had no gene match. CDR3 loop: CASSISGSSYNEQFF. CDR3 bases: TGCGCCAGCAGCATCAGCGGGAGCTCCTACAATGAGCAGTTCTTC.

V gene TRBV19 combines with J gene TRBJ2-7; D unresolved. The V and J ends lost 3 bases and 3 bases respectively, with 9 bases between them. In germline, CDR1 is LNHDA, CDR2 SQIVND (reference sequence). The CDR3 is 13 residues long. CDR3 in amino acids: CASSMGSNYEQYF. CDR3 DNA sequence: TGTGCCAGTAGTATGGGCAGTAACTACGAGCAGTACTTC.

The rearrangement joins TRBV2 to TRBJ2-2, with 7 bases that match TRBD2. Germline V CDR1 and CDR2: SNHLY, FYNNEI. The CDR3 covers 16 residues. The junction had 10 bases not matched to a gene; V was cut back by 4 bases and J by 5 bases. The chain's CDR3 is CASSGIILAVTGELFF. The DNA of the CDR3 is TGTGCCAGCAGTGGAATTATCCTAGCGGTAACCGGGGAGCTGTTTTTT. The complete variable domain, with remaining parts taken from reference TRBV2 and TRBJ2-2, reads EPEVTQTPSHQVTQMGQEVILRCVPISNHLYFYWYRQILGQKVEFLVSFYNNEISEKSEIFDDQFSVERPDGSNFTLKIRSTKLEDSAMYFCASSGIILAVTGELFFGEGSRLTVL.

CDR3 region: CASSLWGGQEDTQYF. CDR3 DNA sequence: TGTGCCAGCAGTTTATGGGGGGGCCAGGAAGATACGCAGTATTTT. The chain has TRBV27 and TRBJ2-3; weak D call: TRBD2 (7 bases). The CDR3 length is 15 residues. V lost 1 base to trimming and J lost 5 bases, with 13 bases between them. CDR1 is MNHEY, CDR2 SMNVEV, per germline (reference sequence).

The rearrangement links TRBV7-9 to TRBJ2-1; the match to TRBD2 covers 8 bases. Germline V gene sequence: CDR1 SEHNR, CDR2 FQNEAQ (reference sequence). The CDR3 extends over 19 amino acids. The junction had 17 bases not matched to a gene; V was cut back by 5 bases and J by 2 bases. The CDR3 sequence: CASSPPGGSGRWTYNEQFF. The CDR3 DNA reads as TGTGCCAGCAGCCCACCGGGGGGGAGCGGGAGATGGACCTACAATGAGCAGTTCTTC. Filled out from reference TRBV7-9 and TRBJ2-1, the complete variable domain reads DTGVSQNPRHKITKRGQNVTFRCDPISEHNRLYWYRQTLGQGPEFLTYFQNEAQLEKSRLLSDRFSAERPKGSFSTLEIQRTEQGDSAMYLCASSPPGGSGRWTYNEQFFGPGTRLTVL.

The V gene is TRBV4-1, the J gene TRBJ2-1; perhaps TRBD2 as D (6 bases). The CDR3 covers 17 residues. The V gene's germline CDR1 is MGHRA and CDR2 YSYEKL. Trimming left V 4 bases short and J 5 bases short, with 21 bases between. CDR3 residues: CASSRHSGIADNNEQFF. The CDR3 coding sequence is TGCGCCAGCAGCCGCCATTCGGGGATAGCGGATAACAATGAGCAGTTCTTC.

This CDR3 is CASSQEAGQGIRDTQYF. DNA of the CDR3: TGCGCCAGCAGCCAAGAAGCGGGACAGGGTATTAGAGATACGCAGTATTTT. The chain recombines TRBV4-3 with TRBJ2-3; 9 nucleotides agree with TRBD1. V trimming: 0 bases; J trimming: 5 bases; junction bases outside the gene matches: 9. The CDR3 is made up of 17 amino acids. The germline gives CDR1 LGHNA, CDR2 YSLEER.

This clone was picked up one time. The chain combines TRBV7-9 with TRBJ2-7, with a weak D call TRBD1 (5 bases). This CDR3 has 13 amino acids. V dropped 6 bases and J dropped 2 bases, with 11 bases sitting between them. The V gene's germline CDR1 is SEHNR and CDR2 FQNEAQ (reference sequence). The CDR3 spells CASSPQGAYEQYF. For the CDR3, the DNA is TGTGCCAGCAGTCCCCAGGGCGCCTACGAGCAGTACTTC.

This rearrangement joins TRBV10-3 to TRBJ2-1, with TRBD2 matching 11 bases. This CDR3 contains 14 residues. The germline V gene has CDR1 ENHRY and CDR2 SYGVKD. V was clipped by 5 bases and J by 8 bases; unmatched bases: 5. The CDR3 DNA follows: TGTGCCATCAGTCAAGGACTAGCGGGTTATGAGCAGTTCTTC. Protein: CAISQGLAGYEQFF.

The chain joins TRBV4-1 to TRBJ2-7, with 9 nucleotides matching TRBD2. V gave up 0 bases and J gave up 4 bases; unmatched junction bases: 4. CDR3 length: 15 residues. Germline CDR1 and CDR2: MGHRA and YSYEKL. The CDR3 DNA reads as TGCGCCAGCAGCCAAGACGCTAGCGGGAAGTACGAGCAGTACTTC. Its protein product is CASSQDASGKYEQYF.

In DNA, the CDR3 is TGTGCCAGCAGCTTAGGACTAGCAGAAGATACGCAGTATTTT. It codes for CASSLGLAEDTQYF. The chain couples TRBV7-3 to TRBJ2-3; TRBD2 matches 8 bases. Germline CDR1 is SGHTA and CDR2 is FQGTGA. V lost 2 bases, J lost 5 bases, and 3 bases stayed unmatched. The CDR3 contains 14 residues.

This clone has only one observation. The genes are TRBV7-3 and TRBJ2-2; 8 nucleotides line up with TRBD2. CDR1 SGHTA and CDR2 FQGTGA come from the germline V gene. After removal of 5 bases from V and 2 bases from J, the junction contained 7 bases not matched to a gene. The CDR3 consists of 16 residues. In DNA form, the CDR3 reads TGTGCCAGCAGCCTACCGGCGGGAGGTAACACCGGGGAGCTGTTTTTT. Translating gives CASSLPAGGNTGELFF.

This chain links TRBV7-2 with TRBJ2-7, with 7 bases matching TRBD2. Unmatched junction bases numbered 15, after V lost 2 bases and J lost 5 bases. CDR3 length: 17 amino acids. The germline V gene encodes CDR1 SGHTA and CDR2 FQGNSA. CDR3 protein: CASSLWGPSGWENEQYF. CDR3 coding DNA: TGTGCCAGCAGCTTATGGGGCCCTAGCGGTTGGGAGAACGAGCAGTACTTC.

CDR3 DNA sequence: TGTGCCAGTAGTATGGGGCAGATTAACACTGAAGCTTTCTTT. Translating gives CASSMGQINTEAFF. The chain combines TRBV19 with TRBJ1-1, with D possibly matching TRBD1 (5 bases). V lost 3 bases and J 2 bases, leaving 10 bases between the germline ends. Germline CDR1 is LNHDA and CDR2 is SQIVND (reference sequence). The CDR3 is 14 residues long. The variable domain in full, completed from reference TRBV19 and TRBJ1-1, reads DGGITQSPKYLFRKEGQNVTLSCEQNLNHDAMYWYRQDPGQGLRLIYYSQIVNDFQKGDIAEGYSVSREKKESFPLTVTSAQKNPTAFYLCASSMGQINTEAFFGQGTRLTVV.

Here the CDR3 DNA reads TGTGCCATCAGTGACAAACAGGGAACGACCGGGGAGCTGTTTTTT. Protein sequence: CAISDKQGTTGELFF. The chain recombines TRBV10-3 with TRBJ2-2; tentative D call: TRBD1 (6 bases). V lost 3 bases, J lost 5 bases, and 13 bases lay in between. The CDR3 spans 15 residues. Germline V gene data show CDR1 as ENHRY and CDR2 as SYGVKD.

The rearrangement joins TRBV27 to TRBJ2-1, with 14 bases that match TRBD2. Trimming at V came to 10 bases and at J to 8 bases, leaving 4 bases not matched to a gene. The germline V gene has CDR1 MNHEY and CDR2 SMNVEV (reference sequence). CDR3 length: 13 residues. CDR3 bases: TGTGCCACCGGGACTAGCGGGAGCGATGAGCAGTTCTTC. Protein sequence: CATGTSGSDEQFF.